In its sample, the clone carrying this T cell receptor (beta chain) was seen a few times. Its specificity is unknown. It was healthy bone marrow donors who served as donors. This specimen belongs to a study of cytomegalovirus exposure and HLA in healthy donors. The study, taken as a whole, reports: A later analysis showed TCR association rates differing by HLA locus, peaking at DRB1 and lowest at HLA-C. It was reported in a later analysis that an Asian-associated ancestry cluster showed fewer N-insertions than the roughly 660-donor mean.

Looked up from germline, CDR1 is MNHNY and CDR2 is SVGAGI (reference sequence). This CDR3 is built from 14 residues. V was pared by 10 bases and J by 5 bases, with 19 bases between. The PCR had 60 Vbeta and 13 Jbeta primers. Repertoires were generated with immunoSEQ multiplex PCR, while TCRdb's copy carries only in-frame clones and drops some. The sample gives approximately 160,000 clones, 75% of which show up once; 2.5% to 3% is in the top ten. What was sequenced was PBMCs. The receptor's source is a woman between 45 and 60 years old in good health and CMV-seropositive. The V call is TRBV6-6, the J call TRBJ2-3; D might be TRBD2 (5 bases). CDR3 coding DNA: TGTGCCACCAGATTTCCCAGCGGAAGAGATACGCAGTATTTT. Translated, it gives CATRFPSGRDTQYF.